The 19 T cell receptor beta chains presented below share a single source sample, sequenced in a study of T cell responses to AZD1222 COVID-19 vaccine. Generated by immunoSEQ multiplex PCR, the TCRdb table keeps only in-frame clones and is missing some. The table lists about 140,000 clones, around 92% of them singletons. This specimen was peripheral blood, taken 28 days after the second AZD1222 dose. These receptor sequences come from an adult who received the AZD1222 COVID-19 vaccine.

V usage is TRBV7-9 and J usage is TRBJ2-7; D uncertain. CDR3 length equals 15 residues. V was clipped by 5 bases and J by 5 bases, with 19 bases between them. Germline V gene data show CDR1 as SEHNR and CDR2 as FQNEAQ (reference sequence). The CDR3 nucleotides are TGTGCCAGCAGCCCCGCTCGAGGCAACCTGGACGAGCAGTACTTC. Protein sequence: CASSPARGNLDEQYF. The full variable domain, with the rest looked up from reference TRBV7-9 and TRBJ2-7, is DTGVSQNPRHKITKRGQNVTFRCDPISEHNRLYWYRQTLGQGPEFLTYFQNEAQLEKSRLLSDRFSAERPKGSFSTLEIQRTEQGDSAMYLCASSPARGNLDEQYFGPGTRLTVT.

This chain uses TRBV5-1 with TRBJ2-5; tentatively, D is TRBD2 (6 bases). Germline loops: CDR1 SGHRS, CDR2 YFSETQ. CDR3 length: 15 amino acids. V dropped 1 base and J dropped 5 bases, with 15 bases sitting between them. CDR3 sequence reads: CASSLSPGDGETQYF. CDR3 sequence (DNA): TGCGCCAGCAGCTTGTCCCCGGGGGATGGGGAGACCCAGTACTTC.

This rearrangement joins TRBV28 to TRBJ1-6; 11 nucleotides line up with TRBD1. The junction had 10 bases not matched to a gene; V was cut back by 5 bases and J by 10 bases. The CDR3 spans 16 residues. Germline-derived CDR1 and CDR2 are MDHEN and SYDVKM. CDR3 sequence: CASSLTTGTGGSPLHF. The CDR3 DNA is TGTGCCAGCAGTCTCACCACCGGGACAGGGGGATCACCCCTCCACTTT.

In this sample, this clone turned up a few times. This chain connects TRBV3-1 (or the pseudogene TRBV3-2) to TRBJ2-7; tentative D call: TRBD1 (5 bases). Germline CDR1 is LGHDT and CDR2 is YNNKEL (reference sequence). With 1 base removed from V and 6 bases from J, the gap between germline ends came to 16 bases. This CDR3 has 15 amino acids. The DNA for the CDR3 is TGTGCCAGCAGCCAAGGAAGGGGTTTCTCTTCCGAGCAGTACTTC. This translates into CASSQGRGFSSEQYF.

V gene TRBV28 combines with J gene TRBJ2-2, with a weak D call TRBD1 (6 bases). The germline V gene encodes CDR1 MDHEN and CDR2 SYDVKM. Trimming left V 6 bases short and J 5 bases short, with 13 bases between. The CDR3 is 14 residues long. In DNA, the CDR3 is TGTGCCAGCAGGGGGACAACTTGGACCGGGGAGCTGTTTTTT. As protein: CASRGTTWTGELFF.

The chain has TRBV7-9 and TRBJ1-2; the match to TRBD1 covers 8 bases. Per germline, CDR1 SEHNR and CDR2 FQNEAQ (reference sequence). The CDR3 contains 13 residues. V dropped 5 bases and J dropped 9; count of bases not matched to a gene: 8. CDR3 protein: CASSPWQGARYTF. As DNA, the CDR3 is TGTGCCAGCAGCCCTTGGCAGGGGGCTCGCTACACCTTC.

This clone has a single count. The genes are TRBV15 and TRBJ1-2; weak D call: TRBD1 (5 bases). Germline CDR1 reads LNHNV; CDR2 reads YYDKDF (reference sequence). The CDR3 extends over 15 amino acids. The V and J ends lost 0 bases and 7 bases respectively, with 15 bases between them. The CDR3 DNA is TGTGCCACCAGCAGAGAAGGGCCAGGGCTTGCTGGCTACACCTTC. Its protein product is CATSREGPGLAGYTF.

The rearrangement links TRBV9 to TRBJ1-1; D not resolved. The germline gives CDR1 SGDLS, CDR2 YYNGEE. The CDR3 is 14 amino acids. Trimming pared 0 bases from V and 1 base from J, leaving 7 bases between. CDR3: CASSVALENTEAFF. CDR3 in DNA: TGTGCCAGCAGCGTAGCTCTGGAGAACACTGAAGCTTTCTTT.

This sequence joins TRBV19 and TRBJ1-5; no firm D call. Between the trimmed V and J ends, which lost 6 bases and 4 bases, there was a span of 10 bases. This CDR3 spans 13 amino acids. CDR1 and CDR2 from the germline V gene are LNHDA and SQIVND (reference sequence). The CDR3 here is CASSLWRNQPQHF. The CDR3 nucleotides read TGTGCCAGTAGCCTCTGGCGAAATCAGCCCCAGCATTTT.

This sequence joins TRBV19 and TRBJ1-5; 8 nucleotides line up with TRBD1. The germline V gene has CDR1 LNHDA and CDR2 SQIVND (reference sequence). The CDR3 sequence is 15 residues long. V lost 6 bases to trimming and J lost 0 bases; unmatched junction nucleotides: 4. The CDR3 reads CASRLTGDSNQPQHF. The CDR3 DNA reads TGTGCCAGTAGGCTGACAGGGGATAGCAATCAGCCCCAGCATTTT.

In DNA form, the CDR3 reads TGTGCCAGCAGCCCCGACAGGTTTAGGGGTGGCTACACCTTC. This codes for CASSPDRFRGGYTF. The chain combines TRBV11-2 with TRBJ1-2, with TRBD1 as a possible D gene (6 bases). The germline V gene has CDR1 SGHAT and CDR2 FQNNGV. The CDR3 totals 14 residues. V dropped 5 bases and J dropped 7 bases, with 17 bases sitting between them.

About this clone itself: At the DNA level, this CDR3 is encoded by other sequences in the same sample as well. The chain has TRBV7-9 and TRBJ1-1, with D possibly being TRBD1 (5 bases). V was shortened by 5 bases and J by 4 bases, with 11 bases between the two germline ends. Germline-derived CDR1 and CDR2 are SEHNR and FQNEAQ (reference sequence). There are 13 residues in the CDR3. CDR3 in DNA: TGTGCCAGCAGCCCCCCTGGGGGCACTGAAGCTTTCTTT. The encoded protein is CASSPPGGTEAFF. The entire variable domain, with the rest obtained from reference TRBV7-9 and TRBJ1-1, is as follows: DTGVSQNPRHKITKRGQNVTFRCDPISEHNRLYWYRQTLGQGPEFLTYFQNEAQLEKSRLLSDRFSAERPKGSFSTLEIQRTEQGDSAMYLCASSPPGGTEAFFGQGTRLTVV.

The chain uses TRBV6-5 and TRBJ1-2; 7 bases align to TRBD1. V shed 4 bases and J 5 bases; nucleotides not matched to a gene: 10. The length of the CDR3 is 15 residues. CDR1 and CDR2 from the germline V gene are MNHEY and SVGAGI. CDR3 loop: CASSFQQGRRYGYTF. For the CDR3, the DNA is TGTGCCAGCAGTTTCCAACAGGGGAGGCGGTATGGCTACACCTTC.

This clone was seen a single time. The gene calls are TRBV27 and TRBJ2-1, with TRBD1 identical over 7 bases. With V trimmed by 3 bases and J by 8 bases, 13 bases remained unmatched. The CDR3 contains 16 residues. CDR1 is MNHEY, CDR2 SMNVEV, per germline (reference sequence). CDR3 nucleotide sequence: TGTGCCAGCAGTTTGAGTGGGACAGTGGGATTCGATGAGCAGTTCTTC. It specifies CASSLSGTVGFDEQFF.

V gene TRBV28 combines with J gene TRBJ1-5, with no clear D. This CDR3 is 15 amino acids long. V was cut by 5 bases and J by 0 bases, with 11 bases left in between. The V gene's germline CDR1 is MDHEN and CDR2 SYDVKM. The CDR3, as DNA: TGTGCCAGCAGTGGCCTGTCTTATAGCAATCAGCCCCAGCATTTT. Its translation: CASSGLSYSNQPQHF.

V is TRBV29-1 and J is TRBJ2-3; no clear D gene. The CDR3 covers 14 residues. Trimming took off 5 bases at V and 8 bases at J, with 20 bases between the two ends. In germline, CDR1 is SQVTM, CDR2 ANQGSEA. The CDR3 nucleotides read TGCAGCGTTTCGCGTGGGGTGAGGTCGGGTACGCAGTATTTT. Translated: CSVSRGVRSGTQYF.

The chain employs TRBV7-2 and TRBJ2-7; D unclear. The CDR3 spans 14 residues. The V end was cut by 3 bases, the J end by 3 bases, with 12 bases between. Germline CDR1 SGHTA, CDR2 FQGNSA. CDR3 sequence: CASSLVRRNYEQYF. The DNA for the CDR3 is TGTGCCAGCAGCTTGGTGCGGCGTAACTACGAGCAGTACTTC.

This chain links TRBV6-5 with TRBJ1-1; D not certain. The CDR3 extends over 14 amino acids. Deletions cut 6 bases from V and 2 bases from J, with 13 bases between. Germline V gene data show CDR1 as MNHEY and CDR2 as SVGAGI. Here the CDR3 reads CASRASTVNTEAFF. The CDR3 coding sequence is TGTGCCAGCAGGGCGAGTACAGTAAACACTGAAGCTTTCTTT.

The V gene is TRBV27, the J gene TRBJ2-5, with D hard to call. The germline CDR1 and CDR2 sequences are MNHEY and SMNVEV (reference sequence). CDR3 length: 12 amino acids. The ends were cut back, 6 bases at V and 0 bases at J, with 5 bases in the middle. The CDR3 is CASRRNQETQYF. The CDR3 DNA is TGTGCCAGCAGGCGAAACCAAGAGACCCAGTACTTC.